This TCR beta chain was sequenced in a study of post-analysis software for immune sequencing data. At the level of the study: There were relapsing-remitting, secondary progressive and progressive-relapsing multiple sclerosis among the disease courses included.

From germline, CDR1 is DFQATT and CDR2 SNEGSKA (reference sequence). The CDR3 is 14 amino acids. V lost 0 bases to trimming and J lost 2 bases, with 11 bases between them. Findings of the study overall: Strong co-clustering by F measure was seen for same-batch samples. TRBV segments more frequent in patients than in controls numbered roughly 5 and included TRBV5-6, TRBV5-1 and TRBV20-1. Controls had significantly higher normalized Chao1 diversity than multiple sclerosis patients.

Unique molecular identifiers had been added to the TCR beta cDNA libraries. Each sample of roughly 0.85 to 11 million input T cells yielded roughly 500,000 cDNA molecules, so each molecule approximated one T cell. TCRdb reanalysed the PCR reads using MiXCR and keeps one entry per CDR3 protein. The data show some 890,000 distinct CDR3 sequences, with around 50% seen just once and approximately 4.3% held by the top ten. This clonotype has just a few counts. Its antigen is still unknown. The specimen sequenced was blood. The sequence was obtained from a girl under 18 with multiple sclerosis. The chain uses TRBV20-1 and TRBJ2-7; a possible D gene is TRBD2 (6 bases). CDR3 region: CSARDLTRAYEQYF. CDR3 coding DNA: TGCAGTGCTAGAGATTTGACTAGAGCCTACGAGCAGTACTTC.